This T cell receptor beta chain was observed in a study of beta chain features in type 1 diabetes. Whole-study context: Taken together, all samples contributed approximately 110 million examined sorted cells. Whole-study results and caveats: Insertions at VDJ junctions were less frequent in type 1 diabetes patients. These patients also deleted more nucleotides at the same junctions. Whatever favoring of shorter templates PCR might show would apply equally to patients and controls.

The CDR3 is 14 residues long. Trimming removed 5 bases from V and 2 bases from J; junction bases left unmatched: 4. Germline-derived CDR1 and CDR2 are LGHNA and YNFKEQ. This clone was seen at least ten times. The antigen is not known. The sequenced template was cDNA made from the entire isolated RNA. Sequencing used immunoSEQ multiplex PCR; TCRdb keeps in-frame clones, though not all of them. The table lists about 240,000 clones, 27% of them singletons. The rearrangement links TRBV4-2 to TRBJ2-5; 8 bases map to TRBD2. This TCR derives from a man aged 25 to 45 in good health. The sample comprised central memory CD4+ T cells from blood. CDR3 sequence: CASSVSGGQETQYF. The CDR3 coding sequence is TGTGCCAGCAGCGTCAGCGGGGGACAAGAGACCCAGTACTTC.